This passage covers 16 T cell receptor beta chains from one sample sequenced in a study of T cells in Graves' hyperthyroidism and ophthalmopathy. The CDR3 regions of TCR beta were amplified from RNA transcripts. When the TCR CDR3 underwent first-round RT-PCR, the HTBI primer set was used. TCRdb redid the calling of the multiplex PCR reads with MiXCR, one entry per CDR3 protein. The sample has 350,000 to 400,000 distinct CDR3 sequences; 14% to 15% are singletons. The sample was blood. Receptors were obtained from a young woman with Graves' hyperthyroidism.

The CDR3 DNA is TGTGCCACCAGCAGAGATCCCGGGACAACCCAACCCCTCCACTTT. Residues: CATSRDPGTTQPLHF. V and J are TRBV15 and TRBJ1-6; D perhaps matches TRBD1 (6 bases). Germline values: CDR1 LNHNV, CDR2 YYDKDF (reference sequence). Trimming left V 0 bases short and J 12 bases short, with 15 bases between. The CDR3 has 15 amino acids.

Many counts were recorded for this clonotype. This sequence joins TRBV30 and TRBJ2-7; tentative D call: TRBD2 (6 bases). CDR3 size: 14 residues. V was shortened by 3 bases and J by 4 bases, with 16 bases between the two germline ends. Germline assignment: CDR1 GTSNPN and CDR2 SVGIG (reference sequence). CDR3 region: CAWRAATSSYEQYF. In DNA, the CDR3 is TGTGCCTGGAGGGCTGCGACTAGTAGTTACGAGCAGTACTTC. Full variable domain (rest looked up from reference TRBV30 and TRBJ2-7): SQTIHQWPATLVQPVGSPLSLECTVEGTSNPNLYWYRQAAGRGLQLLFYSVGIGQISSEVPQNLSASRPQDRQFILSSKKLLLSDSGFYLCAWRAATSSYEQYFGPGTRLTVT.

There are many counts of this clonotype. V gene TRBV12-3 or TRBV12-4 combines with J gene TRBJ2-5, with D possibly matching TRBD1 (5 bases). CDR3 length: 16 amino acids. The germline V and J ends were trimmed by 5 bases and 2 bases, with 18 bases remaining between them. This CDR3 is CASSAHPTVFQETQYF. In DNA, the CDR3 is TGTGCCAGCAGTGCCCACCCGACAGTTTTTCAAGAGACCCAGTACTTC.

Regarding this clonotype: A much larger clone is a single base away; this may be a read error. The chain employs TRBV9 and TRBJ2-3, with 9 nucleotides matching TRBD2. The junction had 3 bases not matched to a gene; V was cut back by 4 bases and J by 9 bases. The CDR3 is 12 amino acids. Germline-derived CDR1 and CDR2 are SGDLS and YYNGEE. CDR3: CASSRLAETQYF. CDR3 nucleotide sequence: TGTGCCAGCAGCCGACTAGCGGAGACGCAGTATTTT.

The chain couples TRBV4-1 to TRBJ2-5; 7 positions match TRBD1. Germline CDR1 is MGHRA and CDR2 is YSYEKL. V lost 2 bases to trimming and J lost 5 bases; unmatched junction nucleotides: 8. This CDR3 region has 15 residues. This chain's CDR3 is CASSQNPGGRETQYF. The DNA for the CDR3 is TGCGCCAGCAGCCAAAATCCAGGGGGTAGGGAGACCCAGTACTTC.

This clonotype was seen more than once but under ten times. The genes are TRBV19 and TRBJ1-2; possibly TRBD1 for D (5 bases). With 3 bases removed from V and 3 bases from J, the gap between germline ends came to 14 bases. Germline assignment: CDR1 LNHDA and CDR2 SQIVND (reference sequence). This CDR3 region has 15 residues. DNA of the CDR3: TGTGCCAGTAGTATTGGGCGCAGGGTCGACTATGGCTACACCTTC. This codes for CASSIGRRVDYGYTF.

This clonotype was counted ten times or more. This CDR3 reads CASSWGGGGTEAFF. The CDR3 bases are TGTGCCAGCAGTTGGGGGGGGGGAGGCACTGAAGCTTTCTTT. The rearrangement uses TRBV12-3 or TRBV12-4 and TRBJ1-1, with D possibly being TRBD1 (5 bases). V was clipped by 4 bases and J by 4 bases, with 13 bases between them. CDR3 length: 14 residues.

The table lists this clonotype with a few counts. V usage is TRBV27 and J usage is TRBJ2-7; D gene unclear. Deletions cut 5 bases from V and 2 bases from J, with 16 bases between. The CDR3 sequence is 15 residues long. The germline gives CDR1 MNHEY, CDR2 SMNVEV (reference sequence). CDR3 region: CASSLRANGAYEQYF. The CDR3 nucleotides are TGTGCCAGCAGTCTTAGGGCAAACGGAGCCTACGAGCAGTACTTC.

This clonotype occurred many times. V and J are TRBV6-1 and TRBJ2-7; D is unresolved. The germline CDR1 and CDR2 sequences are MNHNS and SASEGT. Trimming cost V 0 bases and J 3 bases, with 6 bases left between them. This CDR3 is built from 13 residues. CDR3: CASSEAVIYEQYF. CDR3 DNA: TGTGCCAGCAGTGAAGCCGTTATCTACGAGCAGTACTTC.

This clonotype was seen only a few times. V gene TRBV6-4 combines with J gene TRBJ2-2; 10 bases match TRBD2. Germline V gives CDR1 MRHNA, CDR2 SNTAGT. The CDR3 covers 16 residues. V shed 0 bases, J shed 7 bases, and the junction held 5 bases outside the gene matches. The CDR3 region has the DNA TGTGCCAGCAGTGACTCCCCTAGCGGGAGTGGCGGGGAGCTGTTTTTT. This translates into CASSDSPSGSGGELFF.

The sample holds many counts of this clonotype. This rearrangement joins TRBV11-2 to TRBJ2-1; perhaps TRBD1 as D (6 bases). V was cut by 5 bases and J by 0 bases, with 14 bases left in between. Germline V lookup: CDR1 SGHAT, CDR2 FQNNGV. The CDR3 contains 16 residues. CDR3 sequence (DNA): TGTGCCAGCAGCCAAGGGGACAAGAGCTCCTACAATGAGCAGTTCTTC. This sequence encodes CASSQGDKSSYNEQFF.

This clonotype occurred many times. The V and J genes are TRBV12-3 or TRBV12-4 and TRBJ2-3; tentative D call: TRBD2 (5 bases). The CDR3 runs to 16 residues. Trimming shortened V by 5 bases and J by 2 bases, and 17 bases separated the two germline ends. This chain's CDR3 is CASSPILRDYTDTQYF. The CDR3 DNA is TGTGCCAGCAGTCCGATCCTCCGGGATTACACAGATACGCAGTATTTT.

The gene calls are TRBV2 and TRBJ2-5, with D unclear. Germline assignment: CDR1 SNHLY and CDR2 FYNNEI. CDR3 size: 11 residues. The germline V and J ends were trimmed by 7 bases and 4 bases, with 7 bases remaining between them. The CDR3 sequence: CASTTRETQYF. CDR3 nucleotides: TGTGCCAGCACCACAAGAGAGACCCAGTACTTC.

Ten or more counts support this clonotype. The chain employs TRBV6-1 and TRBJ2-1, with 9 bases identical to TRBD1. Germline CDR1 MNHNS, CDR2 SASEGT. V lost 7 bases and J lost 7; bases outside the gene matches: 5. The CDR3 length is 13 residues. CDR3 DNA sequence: TGTGCCAGCACAGGACAGGGGCTGAATGAGCAGTTCTTC. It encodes CASTGQGLNEQFF.

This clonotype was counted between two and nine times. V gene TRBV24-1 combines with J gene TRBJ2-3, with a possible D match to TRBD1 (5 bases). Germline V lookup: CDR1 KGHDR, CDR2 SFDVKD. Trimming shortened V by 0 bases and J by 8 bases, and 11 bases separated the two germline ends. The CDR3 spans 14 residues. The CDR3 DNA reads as TGTGCCACCAGTGATTTGTGGGGCGATGGTACGCAGTATTTT. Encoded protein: CATSDLWGDGTQYF.

The CDR3 region is CASSNGPGNNEKLFF. DNA for the CDR3: TGTGCCAGCAGCAATGGACCGGGTAATAATGAAAAACTGTTTTTT. This chain uses TRBV7-9 with TRBJ1-4; D not resolved. Trimming took 5 bases from V and 4 from J, leaving 14 bases between them. There are 15 residues in the CDR3. Germline V gene sequence: CDR1 SEHNR, CDR2 FQNEAQ (reference sequence).